This T cell receptor beta chain stems from a study of cytomegalovirus exposure and HLA in healthy donors. Points on this clone: Its antigen is currently unknown.

Use of 60 Vbeta and 13 Jbeta primers characterized the PCR. The repertoire was sequenced with immunoSEQ multiplex PCR; TCRdb's copy has only in-frame clones and lacks some. The sample carries 90,000 to 140,000 clones, about 80% recorded once. Overall study results and limits: The authors considered a cluster of highly shared sequence variants likely to be a sequencing artifact. A later analysis reportedly found that, within productive TCRs, an Asian-associated ancestry cluster had fewer N-insertions than the mean observed across the roughly 690 donors. One variant, a missense change in DCLRE1C, was linked in a later analysis to TCR beta V- and J-gene trimming.

The length of the CDR3 is 17 residues. The germline V gene has CDR1 SGHVS and CDR2 FQNEAQ. V was clipped by 5 bases and J by 3 bases; unmatched bases: 14. The specimen sequenced was PBMCs. The rearrangement links TRBV7-8 to TRBJ1-1; 8 bases fit TRBD1. This receptor was identified in a man aged 30 to 45 in good health and CMV-seronegative. The CDR3 protein is CASSAQRTGPLHTEAFF. Written as DNA, the CDR3 is TGTGCCAGCAGCGCGCAAAGGACAGGGCCCTTGCACACTGAAGCTTTCTTT.